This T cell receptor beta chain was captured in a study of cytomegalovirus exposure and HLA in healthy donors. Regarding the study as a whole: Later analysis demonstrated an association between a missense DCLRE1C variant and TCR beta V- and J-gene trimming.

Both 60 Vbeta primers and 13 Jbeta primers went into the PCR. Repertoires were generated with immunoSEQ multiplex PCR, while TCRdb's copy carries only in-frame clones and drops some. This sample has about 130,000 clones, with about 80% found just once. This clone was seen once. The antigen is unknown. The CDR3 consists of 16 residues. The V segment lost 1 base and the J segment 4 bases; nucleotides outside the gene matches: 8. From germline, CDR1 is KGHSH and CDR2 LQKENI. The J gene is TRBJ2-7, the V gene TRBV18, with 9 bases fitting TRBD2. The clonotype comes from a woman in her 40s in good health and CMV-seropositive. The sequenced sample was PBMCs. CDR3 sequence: CASSPQRTSDRYEQYF. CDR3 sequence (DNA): TGTGCCAGCTCACCACAACGGACTAGCGATCGTTACGAGCAGTACTTC.